Presented here are 32 T cell receptor beta chains from one specimen sequenced in a study of blood T cell repertoires in COVID-19. Measured with immunoSEQ multiplex PCR; TCRdb has only the in-frame clones, and not every one. The top ten hold approximately 5% of the sample, which has under 450,000 clones, about four fifths seen once. Sequenced sample: PBMCs or T cells enriched from blood (not recorded which). The receptor set was obtained from a woman aged 45-60 years who had recovered from COVID-19.

This chain's CDR3 is CASSPPLAPAGDTQYF. The CDR3 region has the DNA TGTGCCAGCAGCCCGCCCCTAGCTCCAGCCGGAGATACGCAGTATTTT. The chain carries TRBV3-1 (or the pseudogene TRBV3-2) and TRBJ2-3, with TRBD2 as a possible D gene (5 bases). This CDR3 comprises 16 residues. Looked up from germline, CDR1 is LGHDT and CDR2 is YNNKEL (reference sequence). V lost 4 bases and J 5 bases, leaving 19 bases between the germline ends.

This chain connects TRBV19 to TRBJ2-7, with 8 bases fitting TRBD2. CDR1 and CDR2 (germline): LNHDA, SQIVND (reference sequence). Unmatched junction bases numbered 6, after V lost 5 bases and J lost 6 bases. The CDR3 length is 13 residues. The CDR3 DNA reads as TGTGCCAGTAGTTCCGGGACTAGGACCGAGCAGTACTTC. It codes for CASSSGTRTEQYF.

V and J are TRBV19 and TRBJ1-5; possible D gene TRBD1, 5 bases. V was shortened by 4 bases and J by 0 bases, with 7 bases between the two germline ends. The CDR3 is 14 amino acids. Germline V gives CDR1 LNHDA, CDR2 SQIVND (reference sequence). CDR3 sequence reads: CASSRTLSNQPQHF. The CDR3 nucleotides are TGTGCCAGTAGTAGGACACTTAGCAATCAGCCCCAGCATTTT.

This clone was seen a single time. This chain connects TRBV3-1 (or the pseudogene TRBV3-2) to TRBJ1-3, with a tentative D call TRBD1 (5 bases). The CDR3 spans 18 residues. Trimming took off 1 base at V and 1 base at J, with 17 bases between the two ends. The V gene's germline CDR1 is LGHDT and CDR2 YNNKEL (reference sequence). The CDR3, as DNA: TGTGCCAGCAGCCAAGTCTTCGGTAAGGGGATATCTGGAAACACCATATATTTT. Translating it yields CASSQVFGKGISGNTIYF.

The gene calls are TRBV19 and TRBJ1-1; D is possibly TRBD1 (6 bases). The germline V and J ends were trimmed by 5 bases and 5 bases, with 15 bases remaining between them. CDR3 length: 14 amino acids. In germline, CDR1 is LNHDA, CDR2 SQIVND (reference sequence). CDR3 amino acids: CASSPPQGGTEAFF. The DNA for the CDR3 is TGTGCCAGTAGTCCGCCACAGGGAGGGACTGAAGCTTTCTTT.

This chain joins TRBV9 and TRBJ1-3; D perhaps matches TRBD1 (6 bases). Germline V gives CDR1 SGDLS, CDR2 YYNGEE. The V end was cut by 2 bases, the J end by 2 bases, with 11 bases between. CDR3 length equals 15 residues. CDR3 loop: CASSVQGITGNTIYF. DNA for the CDR3: TGTGCCAGCAGCGTTCAGGGGATTACTGGAAACACCATATATTTT. Full variable domain (remainder filled in from reference TRBV9 and TRBJ1-3): DSGVTQTPKHLITATGQRVTLRCSPRSGDLSVYWYQQSLDQGLQFLIQYYNGEERAKGNILERFSAQQFPDLHSELNLSSLELGDSALYFCASSVQGITGNTIYFGEGSWLTVV.

The rearrangement links TRBV29-1 to TRBJ1-2; D might be TRBD1 (5 bases). The CDR3 totals 13 residues. Per the germline V gene, CDR1 is SQVTM and CDR2 is ANQGSEA. The V and J ends lost 7 bases and 6 bases respectively, with 18 bases between them. CDR3 DNA: TGCAGCGATTCCTGGGGCAGGGCCAATGGCTACACCTTC. It encodes CSDSWGRANGYTF.

The genes are TRBV9 and TRBJ1-2; the D gene is possibly TRBD1 (6 bases). The germline gives CDR1 SGDLS, CDR2 YYNGEE. The CDR3 sequence is 14 residues long. V was pared by 3 bases and J by 6 bases, with 15 bases between. The CDR3 DNA reads TGTGCCAGCAGCGCACAGGGAGGGATTGATGGCTACACCTTC. Protein product: CASSAQGGIDGYTF.

This clone was seen a handful of times. The chain combines TRBV10-1 with TRBJ2-2; TRBD1 matches at 7 bases. Germline V gene data show CDR1 as WNHNN and CDR2 as SYGVQD (reference sequence). The CDR3 has 14 amino acids. Trimming took 9 bases from V and 5 from J; bases not matched to a gene: 9. CDR3 protein: CARGRQGGTGELFF. The CDR3 coding sequence is TGCGCCAGAGGTAGACAGGGTGGGACCGGGGAGCTGTTTTTT.

The chain has TRBV27 and TRBJ2-7; D may be TRBD2 (5 bases). This CDR3 comprises 14 residues. The V end was cut by 10 bases, the J end by 4 bases, with 20 bases between. CDR1 and CDR2 from the germline V gene are MNHEY and SMNVEV (reference sequence). The CDR3 region is CATRQSGSAYEQYF. The CDR3 DNA follows: TGTGCCACCCGCCAATCGGGATCTGCGTACGAGCAGTACTTC.

This clone showed up many times. The chain employs TRBV27 and TRBJ1-2; tentative D call: TRBD1 (5 bases). This CDR3 region has 16 residues. Trimming stripped 6 bases from V and 6 bases from J, with 23 bases between. The germline CDR1 and CDR2 sequences are MNHEY and SMNVEV (reference sequence). Here the CDR3 DNA reads TGTGCCAGCAGATCGCGGGGGTCGTTGGAATGGGATGGCTACACCTTC. Its protein is CASRSRGSLEWDGYTF.

The chain combines TRBV5-5 with TRBJ1-2; no clear D gene. CDR1 is SGHKS, CDR2 YYEKEE, per germline (reference sequence). Trimming took 4 bases from V and 3 from J, leaving 13 bases between them. This CDR3 contains 14 residues. The CDR3 DNA sequence: TGTGCCAGCAGCCCCCCCGGGGTAGACTATGGCTACACCTTC. Its translation: CASSPPGVDYGYTF.

The chain carries TRBV5-1 and TRBJ2-2, with 10 bases aligning to TRBD2. The CDR3 is 19 amino acids. The V gene's germline CDR1 is SGHRS and CDR2 YFSETQ. V trimming: 3 bases; J trimming: 0 bases; junction bases outside the gene matches: 11. CDR3 DNA sequence: TGCGCCAGCAGCTCGCAAGCGGGAGGGCCCACTTCGAACACCGGGGAGCTGTTTTTT. It yields the protein CASSSQAGGPTSNTGELFF.

The rearrangement links TRBV6-2 or TRBV6-3 to TRBJ2-7; D may be TRBD1 (5 bases). This CDR3 has 14 residues. V was trimmed by 4 bases and J by 3 bases, leaving 13 bases between them. CDR1 and CDR2 from the germline V gene are MNHEY and SVGEGT. The CDR3 DNA reads as TGTGCCAGCAGTTTGGACAAGAACCGCTACGAGCAGTACTTC. As protein: CASSLDKNRYEQYF.

The chain employs TRBV7-9 and TRBJ2-3; TRBD2 agrees at 11 bases. The germline gives CDR1 SEHNR, CDR2 FQNEAQ (reference sequence). CDR3 length: 17 residues. J was trimmed by 6 bases and V by 1 base; bases with no gene match: 9. In DNA, the CDR3 is TGTGCCAGCAGCTTAGAGGGACTAGCGGTACTCATGGATACGCAGTATTTT. Its translation: CASSLEGLAVLMDTQYF.

This clone was observed a few times. V gene TRBV3-1 (or the pseudogene TRBV3-2) combines with J gene TRBJ1-1; the D gene is possibly TRBD1 (6 bases). Germline V gene data show CDR1 as LGHDT and CDR2 as YNNKEL (reference sequence). The CDR3 totals 13 residues. Trimming cost V 1 base and J 6 bases, with 9 bases left between them. The CDR3 DNA follows: TGTGCCAGCAGCCAAGTCAGGGGCTCTGAAGCTTTCTTT. Protein sequence: CASSQVRGSEAFF.

In its sample, this clone was seen a few times. The gene calls are TRBV4-3 and TRBJ2-1, with TRBD2 matching over 8 bases. V was clipped by 2 bases and J by 6 bases; unmatched bases: 6. The CDR3 has 15 amino acids. Germline V gene data show CDR1 as LGHNA and CDR2 as YSLEER. The CDR3 DNA reads as TGCGCCAGCAGCCAAACCACCGGGACTAGCAATGAGCAGTTCTTC. Its translation: CASSQTTGTSNEQFF.

V usage is TRBV30 and J usage is TRBJ2-1; 8 bases are shared with TRBD2. The germline V gene has CDR1 GTSNPN and CDR2 SVGIG (reference sequence). V lost 1 base and J lost 3; bases outside the gene matches: 20. The CDR3 sequence is 20 residues long. The CDR3 spells CAWSEALDGGGKFHYNEQFF. In DNA, the CDR3 is TGTGCCTGGAGTGAAGCTCTAGACGGGGGGGGCAAATTCCACTACAATGAGCAGTTCTTC.

The chain uses TRBV11-2 and TRBJ1-6; 9 bases are shared with TRBD1. CDR1 SGHAT and CDR2 FQNNGV come from the germline V gene. The CDR3 is made up of 13 amino acids. V was pared by 4 bases and J by 10 bases, with 2 bases of the junction left unmatched. CDR3 region: CASSSDRGSPLHF. CDR3 DNA: TGTGCCAGCAGCTCGGACAGGGGATCACCCCTCCACTTT. Full variable domain (outside the CDR3, taken from reference TRBV11-2 and TRBJ1-6): EAGVAQSPRYKIIEKRQSVAFWCNPISGHATLYWYQQILGQGPKLLIQFQNNGVVDDSQLPKDRFSAERLKGVDSTLKIQPAKLEDSAVYLCASSSDRGSPLHFGNGTRLTVT.

The rearrangement links TRBV29-1 to TRBJ1-2; D gene unclear. V lost 4 bases to trimming and J lost 6 bases, with 9 bases between them. The CDR3 covers 11 residues. In germline, CDR1 is SQVTM, CDR2 ANQGSEA. As DNA, the CDR3 is TGCAGCGTTGGAGTTGCGGATGGCTACACCTTC. Translating it yields CSVGVADGYTF.

This clone was observed a single time. CDR3 in DNA: TGTGCCAGCAGTTACCTTGGGACTAGCGAACAGACCCAGTACTTC. Its protein is CASSYLGTSEQTQYF. This rearrangement joins TRBV6-2 or TRBV6-3 to TRBJ2-5, with TRBD2 identical over 10 bases. V dropped 2 bases and J dropped 6; count of bases not matched to a gene: 6. The CDR3 contains 15 residues. The germline CDR1 and CDR2 sequences are MNHEY and SVGEGT.

The chain recombines TRBV29-1 with TRBJ2-7; 7 bases line up with TRBD2. There are 12 residues in the CDR3. V was clipped by 7 bases and J by 4 bases; unmatched bases: 7. Germline V gene sequence: CDR1 SQVTM, CDR2 ANQGSEA. CDR3 region: CSARTSGYEQYF. The CDR3 DNA follows: TGCAGCGCTAGGACTAGTGGGTACGAGCAGTACTTC.

The J gene is TRBJ1-5, the V gene TRBV6-2 or TRBV6-3; possible D gene TRBD1, 6 bases. V dropped 5 bases and J dropped 5 bases, with 7 bases sitting between them. Germline V gene sequence: CDR1 MNHEY, CDR2 SVGEGT. The length of the CDR3 is 12 residues. The CDR3 nucleotides are TGTGCCAGCAGTCACAGGGATCAGCCCCAGCATTTT. This encodes CASSHRDQPQHF.

This sequence joins TRBV19 and TRBJ1-1; D gene uncertain. Looked up from germline, CDR1 is LNHDA and CDR2 is SQIVND (reference sequence). The CDR3 length is 17 residues. Trimming shortened V by 6 bases and J by 0 bases, and 20 bases separated the two germline ends. The CDR3 sequence: CASSVRIAPPMNTEAFF. CDR3 nucleotide sequence: TGTGCCAGTAGCGTGAGGATAGCGCCTCCTATGAACACTGAAGCTTTCTTT.

The CDR3 coding sequence is TGTGCCAGCAGCTCAAGGGGTCTGAAGAACTATGGCTACACCTTC. Its translation: CASSSRGLKNYGYTF. The chain carries TRBV11-2 and TRBJ1-2, with D perhaps TRBD1 (5 bases). The germline V gene encodes CDR1 SGHAT and CDR2 FQNNGV. The CDR3 has 15 amino acids. The V end lost 4 bases, the J end lost 2 bases, and 14 bases lay between the germline ends.

V usage is TRBV7-3 and J usage is TRBJ2-2, with 12 bases lining up with TRBD2. V was pared by 5 bases and J by 4 bases, with 14 bases of the junction left unmatched. This CDR3 spans 19 amino acids. The germline V gene has CDR1 SGHTA and CDR2 FQGTGA. For the CDR3, the DNA is TGTGCCAGCAGCCTCTGGGGGACTAGCGGGTTCTCGGGCACCGGGGAGCTGTTTTTT. The encoded protein is CASSLWGTSGFSGTGELFF.

The rearrangement joins TRBV5-6 to TRBJ2-2, with 15 bases aligning to TRBD2. Per germline, CDR1 SGHDT and CDR2 YYEEEE. Losses at the gene ends were 3 bases for V and 7 bases for J; bases not matched to a gene: 13. The CDR3 is 19 amino acids. CDR3 amino acids: CASSSPLRTSGGAFGELFF. The CDR3, as DNA: TGTGCCAGCAGCTCCCCCCTCCGGACTAGCGGGGGGGCATTCGGGGAGCTGTTTTTT.

V usage is TRBV6-5 and J usage is TRBJ2-2, with a tentative D call TRBD1 (6 bases). V lost 8 bases and J 7 bases, leaving 14 bases between the germline ends. Germline CDR1 reads MNHEY; CDR2 reads SVGAGI. The CDR3 spans 13 residues. In DNA form, the CDR3 reads TGTGCCAGCTCTAACAGGGCCAGCGGGGAGCTGTTTTTT. It is translated as CASSNRASGELFF.

The chain uses TRBV6-5 and TRBJ1-2; possibly TRBD1 for D (6 bases). CDR1 is MNHEY, CDR2 SVGAGI, per germline. Trimming stripped 6 bases from V and 3 bases from J, with 8 bases between. The CDR3 length is 12 residues. The CDR3 coding sequence is TGTGCCAGCAGCTCAGGGGACTATGGCTACACCTTC. This gives the protein CASSSGDYGYTF.

J is TRBJ1-1 and V is TRBV30; D unresolved. The V end lost 2 bases, the J end lost 6 bases, and 13 bases lay between the germline ends. The CDR3 is 13 amino acids. CDR1 and CDR2 from the germline V gene are GTSNPN and SVGIG (reference sequence). CDR3 region: CAWSTINKAEAFF. The CDR3 DNA reads TGTGCCTGGAGTACAATAAATAAAGCTGAAGCTTTCTTT.

The V call is TRBV28, the J call TRBJ1-4; 7 nucleotides agree with TRBD1. CDR1 is MDHEN and CDR2 is SYDVKM in the germline V gene. V was pared by 5 bases and J by 4 bases, with 4 bases of the junction left unmatched. The CDR3 is 14 residues long. CDR3 sequence reads: CASSTGEFNEKLFF. In DNA, the CDR3 is TGTGCCAGCAGTACAGGGGAATTTAATGAAAAACTGTTTTTT.

Only one count was recorded for this clone. J is TRBJ1-2 and V is TRBV19, with D perhaps matching TRBD1 (5 bases). V lost 9 bases to trimming and J lost 4 bases, with 18 bases between them. From germline, CDR1 is LNHDA and CDR2 SQIVND (reference sequence). The CDR3 is 14 residues long. The CDR3: CASMGLQGSYGYTF. The CDR3 nucleotides read TGTGCCAGCATGGGCCTGCAGGGTAGCTATGGCTACACCTTC.